These T cell receptor beta chains were read from a single sample in a study of sequential checkpoint blockade in melanoma. This table comes from immunoSEQ multiplex PCR, and its TCRdb copy is limited to in-frame clones, with some not included. The table includes approximately 20,000 clones, 27% detected once. This specimen consisted of tumor tissue (inferred from file names), obtained from a patient given nivolumab and ipilimumab in sequence. These receptors were obtained from a human donor with melanoma. Each CDR3 is given with its conserved first and last residue. D genes are given only for firm matches. Only some rows state a clone size, as once, few, many or a class for expanded clones.

v_gene,len,d_gene,j_gene,abundance,CDR3nt,CDR3aa
TRBV15,17,-,TRBJ2-3,-,TGTGCCACCAGCAGAACCTACGGGGGACCCAGCACAGATACGCAGTATTTT,CATSRTYGGPSTDTQYF
TRBV5-1,16,TRBD2,TRBJ2-3,-,TGCGCCAGCAGCTTGGGAGCGGGAGGACTGACAGATACGCAGTATTTT,CASSLGAGGLTDTQYF
TRBV6-1,14,-,TRBJ2-5,-,TGTGCCAGCAGTGAAGGAGGACTCACTCAGGCCCAGTACTTC,CASSEGGLTQAQYF
TRBV28,14,-,TRBJ2-5,-,TGTGCCAGCAGTGTGTTGGGCACCCAAGAGACCCAGTACTTC,CASSVLGTQETQYF
TRBV6-1,14,-,TRBJ2-7,few,TGTGCCAGCAGTGAAGGAAACAGCGTTTACGAGCAGTACTTC,CASSEGNSVYEQYF
TRBV19,12,-,TRBJ2-2,-,TGTGCCAGTAGTCTCAACACCGGGGAGCTGTTTTTT,CASSLNTGELFF
TRBV6-8,16,TRBD1,TRBJ2-3,many,TGTGCCTGCCGAGGGTCGAGGCAGGGGGCCACAGATACGCAGTATTTT,CACRGSRQGATDTQYF
TRBV4-1,12,-,TRBJ2-3,few,TGCGCCAGCAGCCCCGGCGGGAATACGCAGTATTTT,CASSPGGNTQYF
TRBV11-3,14,TRBD1,TRBJ2-1,-,TGTGCCAGCAGCGGCCTGACAGGGCTGGGTGAGCAGTTCTTC,CASSGLTGLGEQFF
TRBV6-8,12,-,TRBJ1-1,medium-sized,TGTGCCAGCAGCTCGGGCGCCATGGCGGCTTTCTTT,CASSSGAMAAFF
TRBV29-1,13,-,TRBJ1-2,few,TGCAGCGTTGGGGGGGCGGGCGCCTATGGCTACACCTTC,CSVGGAGAYGYTF
TRBV28,13,-,TRBJ2-7,few,TGTGCCAGCACTAATTCGGGACAATACGAGCAGTACTTC,CASTNSGQYEQYF
TRBV1,16,-,TRBJ2-1,-,TGCGCCAGCAGCCAAGCCCCCAGCGGGGGGCCTAATGAGCAGTTCTTC,CASSQAPSGGPNEQFF
TRBV30,14,-,TRBJ1-5,few,TGTGCCTGGCAAACCGGGGGAAGCAATCAGCCCCAGCATTTT,CAWQTGGSNQPQHF
TRBV29-1,14,TRBD1,TRBJ2-7,-,TGCAGCGTTAAAGGACAGGGGACCCCCTACGAGCAGTACTTC,CSVKGQGTPYEQYF
TRBV28,13,-,TRBJ1-1,few,TGTGCCAGCAGCTCAACAGGGAACACTGAAGCTTTCTTT,CASSSTGNTEAFF
TRBV9,17,-,TRBJ2-3,few,TGTGCCAGCAGTGAATTAGGTGGGGGCCCTAGCACAGATACGCAGTATTTT,CASSELGGGPSTDTQYF
TRBV11-3,18,-,TRBJ2-6,-,TGTGCCAGCAGCTTGGGGGCGACCTTCCACTCTGGGGCCAACGTCCTGACTTTC,CASSLGATFHSGANVLTF
TRBV11-3,14,-,TRBJ2-1,many,TGTGCCAGCAGCTTCGAGGACGGTAGCAATGAGCAGTTCTTC,CASSFEDGSNEQFF
TRBV6-8,13,-,TRBJ1-1,few,TGTGCCAGCACTAAAACAGTGAACACTGAAGCTTTCTTT,CASTKTVNTEAFF
TRBV30,15,TRBD1,TRBJ1-1,-,TGTGCCTGGAGTGCACCGGGACAGGGGAACACTGAAGCTTTCTTT,CAWSAPGQGNTEAFF
TRBV28,16,TRBD1,TRBJ2-1,few,TGTGCCAGCAGTTTAATGGGACAGGGAGATGAGGATGAGCAGTTCTTC,CASSLMGQGDEDEQFF
TRBV1,14,-,TRBJ1-1,few,TGCGCGGCGCGAATTGCAGCCGGTAACACTGAAGCTTTCTTT,CAARIAAGNTEAFF
TRBV11-3,17,TRBD2,TRBJ2-5,few,TGTGCCAGCAGCTTTGGGACTAGCGGGGGATCTAGGGAGACCCAGTACTTC,CASSFGTSGGSRETQYF
TRBV29-1,12,-,TRBJ2-3,-,TGCAGCGGGAGGGGTGGCACAGATACGCAGTATTTT,CSGRGGTDTQYF
TRBV11-3,14,-,TRBJ2-5,few,TGTGCCAGCAGCTTCTCTGGGGGGCAAGAGACCCAGTACTTC,CASSFSGGQETQYF
TRBV6-7,15,-,TRBJ2-7,few,TGTGCCAGCACTCCCTTCCGGGACGCATCCTACGAGCAGTACTTC,CASTPFRDASYEQYF
TRBV19,13,-,TRBJ2-7,-,TGTGCCAGTAGTAGCCTGGGTCTCGGCGAGCAGTACTTC,CASSSLGLGEQYF
TRBV28,15,-,TRBJ1-1,medium-sized,TGTGCCAGCACCCTCCGGGGCAGGAGGAACACTGAAGCTTTCTTT,CASTLRGRRNTEAFF
TRBV19,15,TRBD1,TRBJ1-5,-,TGTGCCAGTAGTCCGATAGACAGGGCCCATCAGCCCCAGCATTTT,CASSPIDRAHQPQHF
TRBV19,15,-,TRBJ2-4,-,TGTGCCAGTAAGTTTCAAGATCTAGCCAAAAACATTCAGTACTTC,CASKFQDLAKNIQYF
TRBV6-8,12,-,TRBJ1-1,many,TGTGCCAGCAGTTACTATCCGGCTGAAGCTTTCTTT,CASSYYPAEAFF
TRBV11-3,15,TRBD1,TRBJ1-4,many,TGTGCCAGCAGCCTCATGACAGGGGGGAATGAAAAACTGTTTTTT,CASSLMTGGNEKLFF
TRBV6-8,13,TRBD2,TRBJ2-5,few,TGTGCCATCTCTAGCGGGGGGAAAGAGACCCAGTACTTC,CAISSGGKETQYF
TRBV11-3,15,-,TRBJ1-3,few,TGTGCCAGCAGCTGGGGACTATTCTCTGGAAACACCATATATTTT,CASSWGLFSGNTIYF
TRBV6-8,15,TRBD1,TRBJ2-7,few,TGTGCCTCGACGAACTCACAGGGGTCCAACTACGAGCAGTACTTC,CASTNSQGSNYEQYF
TRBV19,12,-,TRBJ2-1,-,TGTGCCAGTAGTAACAGGGTAGGTGAGCAGTTCTTC,CASSNRVGEQFF
TRBV6-8,13,-,TRBJ1-5,few,TGTGCCAGCAGCCGCGACGGCAATCAGCCCCAGCATTTT,CASSRDGNQPQHF
TRBV6-1,14,-,TRBJ1-2,few,TGTGCCAGCAGTGAAGTGGGTAGCGGGTATGGCTACACCTTC,CASSEVGSGYGYTF
TRBV6-8,14,TRBD1,TRBJ2-5,few,TGTGCCATCAGTGGACAGGGAGCAATGGAGACCCAGTACTTC,CAISGQGAMETQYF
TRBV19,14,-,TRBJ2-7,-,TGTGCCAGTAGAACGGGGGCGAGAGCGGGCGAGCAGTACTTC,CASRTGARAGEQYF
TRBV9,13,-,TRBJ2-1,-,TGTGCCAGCAGCGTAGCCCATTACAATGAGCAGTTCTTC,CASSVAHYNEQFF
TRBV28,14,-,TRBJ2-7,-,TGTGCCAGCAGTTTACCACTAGCTTCAGGGGAGCAGTACTTC,CASSLPLASGEQYF
TRBV28,12,-,TRBJ2-2,-,TGTGCCAGCAGTGGTACTGCCGGGGAGCTGTTTTTT,CASSGTAGELFF
TRBV6-8,14,-,TRBJ2-4,medium-sized,TGTGCCAGCAGTTCCAGGGAGGCCAAAAACATTCAGTACTTC,CASSSREAKNIQYF
TRBV9,13,-,TRBJ1-5,-,TGTGCCAGCAGCGTAGATGGCAATCAGCCCCAGCATTTT,CASSVDGNQPQHF
TRBV5-1,15,TRBD1,TRBJ2-4,-,TGCGCCAGCAGTCCCGCCCCGGACAGGGTAAACATTCAGTACTTC,CASSPAPDRVNIQYF
TRBV4-1,13,-,TRBJ2-1,-,TGCGCCAGCAGCCCGGGACTGAACAATGAGCAGTTCTTC,CASSPGLNNEQFF
TRBV30,12,-,TRBJ1-1,-,TGTGCCTGGAGGTTGCCTAACACTGAAGCTTTCTTT,CAWRLPNTEAFF
TRBV28,15,-,TRBJ2-7,medium-sized,TGTGCCAGCAGTTTCCTCAGGGAGAGGACCTACGAGCAGTACTTC,CASSFLRERTYEQYF
TRBV19,13,-,TRBJ2-7,-,TGTGCCAGTAGTCATACTAGTACCTACGAGCAGTACTTC,CASSHTSTYEQYF
TRBV5-1,14,TRBD2,TRBJ2-5,-,TGCGCCAGCAGCTTAGCGGGAGGTAGAGAGACCCAGTACTTC,CASSLAGGRETQYF
TRBV15,16,-,TRBJ1-1,few,TGTGCCACCAGCAGAGATGTAGTAGGGCAGGGCACTGAAGCTTTCTTT,CATSRDVVGQGTEAFF
TRBV19,15,-,TRBJ1-5,-,TGTGCCAGTAGTATAACCAGCCCAGACAATCAGCCCCAGCATTTT,CASSITSPDNQPQHF